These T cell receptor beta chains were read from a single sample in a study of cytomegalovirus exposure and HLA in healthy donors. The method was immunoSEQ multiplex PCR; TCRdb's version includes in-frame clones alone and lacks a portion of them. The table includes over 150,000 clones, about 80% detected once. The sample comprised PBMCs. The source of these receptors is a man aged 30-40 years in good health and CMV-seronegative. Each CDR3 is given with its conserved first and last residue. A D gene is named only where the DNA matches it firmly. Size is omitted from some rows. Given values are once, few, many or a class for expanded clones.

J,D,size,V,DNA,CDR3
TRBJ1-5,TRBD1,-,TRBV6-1,TGTGCCAGCAGTGAAGTAGGACAGGGCACCCAGCATTTT,CASSEVGQGTQHF
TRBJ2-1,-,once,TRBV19,TGTGCCAGTAGTATAGGGGGAGGTGAGCAGTTCTTC,CASSIGGGEQFF
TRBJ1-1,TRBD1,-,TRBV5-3,TGTGCCAGAATCCCACAGGGGGACCGAATCATGAACACTGAAGCTTTCTTT,CARIPQGDRIMNTEAFF
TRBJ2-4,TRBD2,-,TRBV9,TGTGCCAGCAGCGAGGGAGGGCCAGGCAAAAACATTCAGTACTTC,CASSEGGPGKNIQYF
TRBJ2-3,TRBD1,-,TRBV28,TGTGCCAGCAGCAGGACAGGGGGAACAGATACGCAGTATTTT,CASSRTGGTDTQYF
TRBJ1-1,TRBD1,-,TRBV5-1,TGCGCCAGCAGCTCCAGGGGGCTCCACCCTGAAGCTTTCTTT,CASSSRGLHPEAFF
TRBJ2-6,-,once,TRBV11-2,TGTGCCAGCAGCTTAGGTCGGGGTACCGGGGCCAACGTCCTGACTTTC,CASSLGRGTGANVLTF
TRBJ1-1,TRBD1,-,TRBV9,TGTGCCAGTTCAGGGGGCACGCACACTGAAGCTTTCTTT,CASSGGTHTEAFF
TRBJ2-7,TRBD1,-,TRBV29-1,TGCAGCGTGGCCGGACAGGGGGGTGTTTTGTCCGGAGTAGACTTC,CSVAGQGGVLSGVDF
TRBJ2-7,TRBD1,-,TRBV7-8,TGTGCCAGCAGCCCACCCCGACAGGGCCTTACCTACGAGCAGTACTTC,CASSPPRQGLTYEQYF
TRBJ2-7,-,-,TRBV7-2,TGTGCCAGCAGCTTATCTCCGAGCTCCTACGAGCAGTACTTC,CASSLSPSSYEQYF
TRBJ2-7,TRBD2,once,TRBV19,TGTGCCAGTAGTCGGACTAGCGGGGGTTACGAGCAGTACTTC,CASSRTSGGYEQYF
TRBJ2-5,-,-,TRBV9,TGTGCCAGCAGCTTCCGGGGGACCCTAGAGACCCAGTACTTC,CASSFRGTLETQYF
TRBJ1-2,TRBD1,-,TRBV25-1,TGTGCCAGCAGTGAATCCCGACAGGGGTATGGCTACACCTTC,CASSESRQGYGYTF
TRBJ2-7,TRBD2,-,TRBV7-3,TGTGCCAGCAGCTTAAGGGTCGGGAGGAATTACGAGCAGTACTTC,CASSLRVGRNYEQYF
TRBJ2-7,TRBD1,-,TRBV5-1,TGCGCCAGCAGCTTTGGGGACAGCTCCTACGAGCAGTACTTC,CASSFGDSSYEQYF
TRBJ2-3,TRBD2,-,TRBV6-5,TGTGCCAGCAGTTACGAAGGGCGGGGGGGCACAGATACGCAGTATTTT,CASSYEGRGGTDTQYF
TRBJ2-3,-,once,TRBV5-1,TGCGCCAGCAGCAACGGCCTAGCGAGGTTAGCAGATACGCAGTATTTT,CASSNGLARLADTQYF
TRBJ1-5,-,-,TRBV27,TGTGCCAGCAGTTTCGGCAGGAATCAGCCCCAGCATTTT,CASSFGRNQPQHF
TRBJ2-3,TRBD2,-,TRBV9,TGTGCCAGCCGGCCGGGACTAGCGGGAGTCCTCACAGATACGCAGTATTTT,CASRPGLAGVLTDTQYF
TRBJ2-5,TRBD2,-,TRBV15,TGTGCCACCAACTCGGGACTAGAAGAGACCCAGTACTTC,CATNSGLEETQYF
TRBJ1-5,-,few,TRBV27,TGTGCCAGCAGTTTTCAGAATCAGCCCCAGCATTTT,CASSFQNQPQHF
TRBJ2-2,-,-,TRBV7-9,TGTGCCAGCCCCCGGGGAGTCAGCGAAAACACCGGGGAGCTGTTTTTT,CASPRGVSENTGELFF
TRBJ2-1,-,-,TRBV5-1,TGCGCCAGCAGCTTTGCTAGCGCATACAATGAGCAGTTCTTC,CASSFASAYNEQFF
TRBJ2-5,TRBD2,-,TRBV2,TGTGCCACCGAGGGTAGCGGGAGTATAGATGGAGAGACCCAGTACTTC,CATEGSGSIDGETQYF
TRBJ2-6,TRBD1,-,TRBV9,TGTGCCAGCACAGGACAGGGGGACTCTGGGGCCAACGTCCTGACTTTC,CASTGQGDSGANVLTF